This paragraph covers one T cell receptor (beta chain) sequence. Antigen: not known. cDNA was made in eight separate reactions per sample. The template switching step added UMIs that contained a 6-nucleotide sample barcode. Nested PCRs (16 and 9 cycles, two total) were applied to TCRalpha and TCRbeta cDNA. TCRdb reworked the 5' RACE reads into one entry per CDR3 protein, no DNA. The sample spans around 370,000 distinct CDR3 sequences; the ten largest clones claim 2.6%. The data are from a study of monozygotic twins with inflammatory bowel disease. General observations from the study: A distinction between different T cell subtypes was not possible.

Per germline, CDR1 SGHDN and CDR2 FVKESK. This CDR3 has 17 residues. This clonotype was obtained from a human donor with ulcerative colitis or Crohn's disease, or a healthy co-twin of an affected twin (not recorded which). J is TRBJ2-3 and V is TRBV14; the TCRdb D gene call, TRBD1, has no DNA to confirm it. Specimen: blood. CDR3 sequence: CASSQDGGSGRTDTQYF.